The rows below give T cell receptor beta chains drawn from one sample of a study of T cell repertoires in ileal Crohn's disease. The table came from immunoSEQ multiplex PCR; TCRdb's copy has only in-frame clones and leaves some out. Among about 18,000 clones, less than 65% were seen once, and the ten largest hold approximately 7%. The sequenced sample consisted of ileal tissue. These receptors came from an adult with Crohn's disease. Each CDR3 is given with its conserved first and last residue. D genes are given only for firm matches. The size entry is marked missing in some rows and otherwise reads once, few, many or a size class.

>.|TRBJ1-5|TRBV5-6|.
CASSLYSLMNQPQHF
TGTGCCAGCAGCTTGTACAGCTTGATGAATCAGCCCCAGCATTTT
>few|TRBJ1-2|TRBV7-9|.
CASSLAGGTAYGYTF
TGTGCCAGCAGCTTAGCGGGGGGGACGGCCTATGGCTACACCTTC
>.|TRBJ1-4|TRBV15|.
CATSRDRINEKLFF
TGTGCCACCAGCAGAGACAGGATTAATGAAAAACTGTTTTTT
>.|TRBJ1-1|TRBV25-1|TRBD1
CASGGQGENTEAFF
TGTGCCAGCGGGGGACAGGGCGAGAACACTGAAGCTTTCTTT
>.|TRBJ2-7|TRBV30|.
CAWRQTSSYEQYF
TGTGCCTGGAGACAGACGAGCTCCTACGAGCAGTACTTC
>.|TRBJ2-7|TRBV5-6|.
CASSLKWSRPYEQYF
TGTGCCAGCAGCTTGAAGTGGTCCAGGCCCTACGAGCAGTACTTC
>.|TRBJ2-7|TRBV6-1|.
CASRANSHYEQYF
TGTGCCAGCAGGGCTAACAGTCATTACGAGCAGTACTTC
>.|TRBJ2-3|TRBV9|TRBD2
CASSVSSGAWTSTDTQYF
TGTGCCAGCAGCGTCAGTAGCGGGGCTTGGACTAGCACAGATACGCAGTATTTT
>medium-sized|TRBJ1-1|TRBV20-1|.
CSAPSGRVAFF
TGCAGTGCCCCTTCGGGGAGAGTGGCTTTCTTT
>.|TRBJ1-1|TRBV16|.
CASSLRVDTEAFF
TGTGCCAGCAGCCTCAGGGTGGACACTGAAGCTTTCTTT
>few|TRBJ2-3|TRBV5-1|TRBD2
CASSPGGGLATDTQYF
TGCGCCAGCAGCCCGGGGGGGGGACTAGCCACAGATACGCAGTATTTT
>.|TRBJ2-5|TRBV7-2|TRBD2
CASSLAGRAGVETQYF
TGTGCCAGCAGCTTAGCAGGAAGAGCGGGAGTGGAGACCCAGTACTTC
>few|TRBJ2-1|TRBV11-3|TRBD2
CASSLAPSGSGEQFF
TGTGCCAGCAGCTTAGCCCCTAGCGGGAGCGGTGAGCAGTTCTTC
>.|TRBJ2-3|TRBV5-6|TRBD2
CASSLDPAGTTTDTQYF
TGTGCCAGCAGCTTGGACCCCGCGGGGACTACCACAGATACGCAGTATTTT
>.|TRBJ2-7|TRBV7-2|TRBD1
CASSFPGTDSYEQYF
TGTGCCAGCAGCTTCCCCGGGACAGACTCCTACGAGCAGTACTTC
>.|TRBJ1-5|TRBV6-5|.
CASTAQGGQPQHF
TGTGCCAGCACGGCCCAGGGAGGCCAGCCCCAGCATTTT